Following are 10 T cell receptor beta chains from one sample sequenced in a study of patients and donors after allogeneic stem cell transplantation. TCRdb recomputed calls from the RT-PCR reads with MiXCR, one row per CDR3 protein. The sample holds hundreds of thousands of distinct CDR3 sequences, roughly 14% seen once. The specimen was blood, either unsorted or a sorted T cell fraction (not recorded which). The receptors stem from a human donor who was either an allogeneic HSCT recipient or a stem cell or donor lymphocyte infusion donor (not recorded which). It is not recorded whose cells these are; they may come from a transplant donor.

The genes are TRBV6-1 and TRBJ2-3; D gene unclear. CDR1 is MNHNS and CDR2 is SASEGT in the germline V gene. Trimming took 10 bases from V and 3 from J, leaving 11 bases between them. There are 12 residues in the CDR3. The chain's CDR3 is CATAWTTDTQYF. The CDR3 DNA follows: TGTGCCACCGCCTGGACGACAGATACGCAGTATTTT.

The chain uses TRBV20-1 and TRBJ2-3; 8 bases map to TRBD2. This CDR3 has 11 residues. The V gene's germline CDR1 is DFQATT and CDR2 SNEGSKA (reference sequence). V gave up 8 bases and J gave up 5 bases; unmatched junction bases: 3. DNA for the CDR3: TGCAGTCCGGCGGGAGGAGATACGCAGTATTTT. Its protein is CSPAGGDTQYF.

The V call is TRBV2, the J call TRBJ1-1; no firm D call. The CDR3 has 15 amino acids. V lost 10 bases, J lost 1 base, and 19 bases lay in between. Germline V gives CDR1 SNHLY, CDR2 FYNNEI. The CDR3: CATLPQRTWNTEAFF. The CDR3 DNA reads as TGTGCCACACTCCCGCAAAGAACCTGGAACACTGAAGCTTTCTTT.

This clonotype was counted ten times or more. The gene calls are TRBV7-2 and TRBJ1-5; D may be TRBD1 (6 bases). In germline, CDR1 is SGHTA, CDR2 FQGNSA. CDR3 length: 15 amino acids. V was pared by 5 bases and J by 7 bases, with 18 bases between. CDR3: CASSPTGYLGQPQHF. The CDR3 nucleotides read TGTGCCAGCAGCCCTACAGGGTATCTAGGCCAGCCCCAGCATTTT.

This CDR3 reads CASRAGRAGYEQYF. The CDR3 DNA follows: TGTGCCAGCAGGGCGGGCAGGGCCGGGTACGAGCAGTACTTC. The rearrangement joins TRBV2 to TRBJ2-7, with D perhaps assigned TRBD1 or TRBD2 (5 bases each). CDR3 size: 14 residues. The germline V and J ends were trimmed by 6 bases and 4 bases, with 16 bases remaining between them. Germline V lookup: CDR1 SNHLY, CDR2 FYNNEI.

Ten or more counts support this clonotype. This sequence joins TRBV4-1 and TRBJ2-5; weak D call: TRBD2 (5 bases). The CDR3 spans 14 residues. Germline V gene sequence: CDR1 MGHRA, CDR2 YSYEKL. V was shortened by 2 bases and J by 0 bases, with 7 bases between the two germline ends. CDR3 nucleotides: TGCGCCAGCAGCCAACTGAGGGACCAAGAGACCCAGTACTTC. Translating it yields CASSQLRDQETQYF.

This clonotype has at least ten counts. V and J are TRBV12-3 or TRBV12-4 and TRBJ2-1, with 9 bases matching TRBD2. The length of the CDR3 is 17 residues. With 3 bases clipped from V and 6 bases from J, the junction kept 12 bases outside the gene matches. The CDR3 DNA is TGTGCCAGCAGTTTTAGGCTAGCGGGAATTAATCCCAATGAGCAGTTCTTC. It is translated as CASSFRLAGINPNEQFF.

This clonotype was observed a handful of times. This sequence joins TRBV7-2 and TRBJ2-1, with 7 bases aligning to TRBD1. The V gene's germline CDR1 is SGHTA and CDR2 FQGNSA. CDR3 length equals 15 residues. V was pared by 5 bases and J by 0 bases, with 4 bases of the junction left unmatched. The CDR3 loop reads CASSAQGSSYNEQFF. DNA for the CDR3: TGTGCCAGCAGCGCACAGGGGAGCTCCTACAATGAGCAGTTCTTC.

This clonotype was counted only a few times. The gene calls are TRBV2 and TRBJ1-1, with D maybe TRBD1 (5 bases). The V end lost 7 bases, the J end lost 5 bases, and 14 bases lay between the germline ends. The germline CDR1 and CDR2 sequences are SNHLY and FYNNEI. The length of the CDR3 is 13 residues. The CDR3 sequence is CASTYPGVTEAFF. The CDR3 bases are TGTGCCAGCACTTACCCGGGGGTAACTGAAGCTTTCTTT.

This clonotype was seen ten or more times. J is TRBJ2-2 and V is TRBV12-3 or TRBV12-4, with 9 bases that match TRBD1. This CDR3 has 16 amino acids. After removal of 3 bases from V and 7 bases from J, the junction contained 9 bases not matched to a gene. The CDR3 DNA reads TGTGCCAGCAGTTTTATCCGGACAGGGGTGTTCGGGGAGCTGTTTTTT. Translated: CASSFIRTGVFGELFF.